This TCR beta chain stems from a study of cytomegalovirus exposure and HLA in healthy donors. Findings and caveats of the study: Presence/absence analyses took donor sequencing depth as roughly uniform.

The PCR had 60 Vbeta and 13 Jbeta primers. Repertoires were generated with immunoSEQ multiplex PCR, while TCRdb's copy carries only in-frame clones and drops some. This table has roughly 130,000 clones, 80% appearing once. V shed 5 bases and J shed 0 bases, with 12 bases lying between them. Looked up from germline, CDR1 is SEHNR and CDR2 is FQNEAQ (reference sequence). The CDR3 loop spans 15 amino acids. About this clone: Its target is not known.

This chain connects TRBV7-9 to TRBJ2-3; D may be TRBD2 (6 bases). Sequencing was done on a sample of PBMCs. This TCR came from a man younger than 40 in good health and CMV-seronegative. CDR3 coding DNA: TGTGCCAGCAGCCCAACTAGCCCTAGCACAGATACGCAGTATTTT. This translates into CASSPTSPSTDTQYF.